The 28 T cell receptor beta chains reported below all come from one sample, sequenced in a study of blood T cell repertoires in COVID-19. The data were produced by immunoSEQ multiplex PCR, yet TCRdb's version contains in-frame clones alone and is incomplete. Here the sample spans over 200,000 clones, over 80% being singletons. The sequenced material came from peripheral blood. The receptors come from a human donor in a cohort sampled during active COVID-19.

The chain is built from TRBV28 and TRBJ2-3; tentative D call: TRBD1 (6 bases). The CDR3 length is 15 residues. Germline V gene data show CDR1 as MDHEN and CDR2 as SYDVKM. V lost 6 bases and J 1 base, leaving 14 bases between the germline ends. CDR3 region: CASSPGVIGTDTQYF. DNA for the CDR3: TGTGCCAGCAGCCCAGGGGTAATCGGCACAGATACGCAGTATTTT.

This sequence joins TRBV25-1 and TRBJ1-2; the match to TRBD1 covers 9 bases. CDR1 is MGHDK, CDR2 SYGVNS, per germline. This CDR3 has 15 residues. J was trimmed by 6 bases and V by 10 bases; bases with no gene match: 15. The CDR3 DNA reads TGTGCCACTCGAGGGCCCGGGACAGGGTGGAATGGCTACACCTTC. Its protein product is CATRGPGTGWNGYTF.

The V and J genes are TRBV3-1 (or the pseudogene TRBV3-2) and TRBJ2-7; 8 bases match TRBD2. Trimming cost V 2 bases and J 7 bases; bases outside gene matches: 4. Germline V gene data show CDR1 as LGHDT and CDR2 as YNNKEL (reference sequence). The CDR3 is made up of 13 amino acids. CDR3 sequence: CASSQLAGREQYF. Written as DNA, the CDR3 is TGTGCCAGCAGCCAACTAGCGGGTCGGGAGCAGTACTTC.

The chain is built from TRBV2 and TRBJ1-2; 7 bases align to TRBD1. The CDR3 sequence is 12 residues long. The junction had 3 bases not matched to a gene; V was cut back by 7 bases and J by 4 bases. Per germline, CDR1 SNHLY and CDR2 FYNNEI. CDR3 in amino acids: CASNEGAYGYTF. The CDR3 DNA is TGTGCCAGCAATGAGGGGGCCTATGGCTACACCTTC.

This clone is a singleton in its sample. The chain uses TRBV19 and TRBJ2-3, with TRBD2 identical over 13 bases. CDR1 is LNHDA, CDR2 SQIVND, per germline (reference sequence). The trim removed 6 bases at V and 0 bases at J, leaving 6 bases unmatched. The CDR3 sequence is 17 residues long. The CDR3 spells CASSPGTSGTSTDTQYF. In DNA form, the CDR3 reads TGTGCCAGTAGCCCCGGGACTAGCGGGACTAGCACAGATACGCAGTATTTT.

V and J are TRBV9 and TRBJ2-1, with 11 bases matching TRBD2. After removal of 4 bases from V and 5 bases from J, the junction contained 23 bases not matched to a gene. This CDR3 spans 21 amino acids. Looked up from germline, CDR1 is SGDLS and CDR2 is YYNGEE. CDR3 DNA: TGTGCCAGCAGCCATCCTTCGTTAGCGGGAGGGCCTCTCAAGTCCAACAATGAGCAGTTCTTC. Translated: CASSHPSLAGGPLKSNNEQFF.

This rearrangement joins TRBV27 to TRBJ2-1; tentatively, D is TRBD2 (6 bases). Trimming stripped 5 bases from V and 6 bases from J, with 17 bases between. Germline-derived CDR1 and CDR2 are MNHEY and SMNVEV (reference sequence). The CDR3 has 15 residues. CDR3 residues: CASSRERRGGNEQFF. CDR3 nucleotide sequence: TGTGCCAGCAGTAGGGAGCGGAGGGGCGGCAATGAGCAGTTCTTC.

The V and J genes are TRBV27 and TRBJ2-5; perhaps TRBD2 as D (6 bases). Germline V CDR1 and CDR2: MNHEY, SMNVEV (reference sequence). CDR3 size: 14 residues. V was cut by 5 bases and J by 5 bases, with 15 bases left in between. CDR3 sequence (DNA): TGTGCCAGCAGTACTCGGGCGGGGCGGGAGACCCAGTACTTC. It codes for CASSTRAGRETQYF.

The genes are TRBV7-9 and TRBJ1-2; possibly TRBD1 for D (5 bases). Germline V CDR1 and CDR2: SEHNR, FQNEAQ (reference sequence). CDR3 length equals 15 residues. Trimming left V 1 base short and J 4 bases short, with 13 bases between. The DNA of the CDR3 is TGTGCCAGCAGCTTAGTCGGTGGGGGGTCCTATGGCTACACCTTC. This codes for CASSLVGGGSYGYTF.

The genes are TRBV5-1 and TRBJ1-2, with TRBD1 as a possible D gene (6 bases). Trimming shortened V by 3 bases and J by 2 bases, and 8 bases separated the two germline ends. Per the germline V gene, CDR1 is SGHRS and CDR2 is YFSETQ. This CDR3 has 13 amino acids. Written as DNA, the CDR3 is TGCGCCAGCAGCTCCACAGGGAACTATGGCTACACCTTC. Its translation is CASSSTGNYGYTF.

The V gene is TRBV9, the J gene TRBJ2-1; TRBD2 is a possible D gene (6 bases). V lost 4 bases to trimming and J lost 7 bases, with 18 bases between them. The CDR3 sequence is 15 residues long. Germline assignment: CDR1 SGDLS and CDR2 YYNGEE. The CDR3 is CASSPGSFLRNEQFF. CDR3 nucleotides: TGTGCCAGCAGCCCCGGGAGTTTTCTCAGGAATGAGCAGTTCTTC. The full variable domain, its missing parts supplied by reference TRBV9 and TRBJ2-1, is DSGVTQTPKHLITATGQRVTLRCSPRSGDLSVYWYQQSLDQGLQFLIQYYNGEERAKGNILERFSAQQFPDLHSELNLSSLELGDSALYFCASSPGSFLRNEQFFGPGTRLTVL.

This chain connects TRBV3-1 (or the pseudogene TRBV3-2) to TRBJ2-7, with D unclear. Trimming stripped 0 bases from V and 4 bases from J, with 7 bases between. Germline V gives CDR1 LGHDT, CDR2 YNNKEL (reference sequence). The CDR3 is 13 residues long. The CDR3 reads CASSQDRVYEQYF. CDR3 DNA sequence: TGTGCCAGCAGCCAAGACCGGGTTTACGAGCAGTACTTC.

The rearrangement joins TRBV12-3 or TRBV12-4 to TRBJ1-1; perhaps TRBD1 as D (5 bases). The V end lost 7 bases, the J end lost 7 bases, and 10 bases lay between the germline ends. The CDR3 is 11 residues long. The CDR3 loop reads CASNKGREAFF. CDR3 DNA sequence: TGTGCCAGCAATAAGGGGCGTGAAGCTTTCTTT.

The chain is built from TRBV27 and TRBJ1-1; TRBD1 matches at 8 bases. Unmatched junction bases numbered 10, after V lost 11 bases and J lost 8 bases. Germline CDR1 and CDR2: MNHEY and SMNVEV (reference sequence). CDR3 length equals 12 residues. The CDR3 spells CASRDRRDEAFF. The CDR3 DNA is TGTGCCTCCCGGGACAGGCGGGACGAAGCTTTCTTT.

This sequence joins TRBV5-1 and TRBJ2-7, with 10 bases that match TRBD1. The CDR3 sequence is 14 residues long. The V and J ends lost 3 bases and 2 bases, in that order; junction bases with no gene match: 2. From germline, CDR1 is SGHRS and CDR2 YFSETQ. CDR3 nucleotide sequence: TGCGCCAGCAGCTCTGGACAGGGGGCCTACGAGCAGTACTTC. This translates into CASSSGQGAYEQYF.

The chain links TRBV13 to TRBJ2-5, with TRBD1 identical over 8 bases. Per germline, CDR1 PRHDT and CDR2 FYEKMQ (reference sequence). The ends lost 0 bases at V and 1 base at J; junction bases unmatched: 4. The CDR3 spans 16 residues. CDR3 bases: TGTGCCAGCAGCTTAGGCCGGGGGACAGGCCAAGAGACCCAGTACTTC. It is translated as CASSLGRGTGQETQYF.

CDR3 in amino acids: CSVDRGTAEAFF. The DNA of the CDR3 is TGCAGCGTTGACAGGGGTACGGCTGAAGCTTTCTTT. The chain couples TRBV29-1 to TRBJ1-1; D perhaps matches TRBD1 (6 bases). The V and J ends lost 3 bases and 6 bases respectively, with 11 bases between them. This CDR3 contains 12 residues. Germline V gene sequence: CDR1 SQVTM, CDR2 ANQGSEA.

The V and J genes are TRBV9 and TRBJ1-2; TRBD1 aligns across 7 bases. The CDR3 is made up of 15 amino acids. CDR1 is SGDLS, CDR2 YYNGEE, per germline. Germline trimming cut 3 bases from V and 2 bases from J; bases unmatched to any gene: 7. This CDR3 reads CASSGRDSRNYGYTF. The DNA of the CDR3 is TGTGCCAGCAGCGGACGGGACAGCCGAAACTATGGCTACACCTTC.

This chain uses TRBV5-1 with TRBJ2-5; D is unclear. Trimming took off 0 bases at V and 0 bases at J, with 6 bases between the two ends. Looked up from germline, CDR1 is SGHRS and CDR2 is YFSETQ. This CDR3 is 14 amino acids long. CDR3 region: CASSLGGNQETQYF. The DNA of the CDR3 is TGCGCCAGCAGCTTGGGCGGCAACCAAGAGACCCAGTACTTC.

V and J are TRBV5-6 and TRBJ1-6; D is perhaps TRBD1 (6 bases). CDR1 is SGHDT and CDR2 is YYEEEE in the germline V gene. Trimming cost V 3 bases and J 3 bases, with 13 bases left between them. The CDR3 loop spans 16 amino acids. CDR3 nucleotide sequence: TGTGCCAGCAGCTCCAGCAGGGGAGACTATAATTCACCCCTCCACTTT. Protein: CASSSSRGDYNSPLHF.

V gene TRBV6-5 combines with J gene TRBJ1-2; tentatively, D is TRBD1 (5 bases). CDR1 and CDR2 (germline): MNHEY, SVGAGI. V was cut by 10 bases and J by 5 bases, with 20 bases left in between. CDR3 length: 14 amino acids. Here the CDR3 DNA reads TGTGCCACCCTTCCCACGGGACTGGGATATGGCTACACCTTC. It is translated as CATLPTGLGYGYTF.

This rearrangement joins TRBV27 to TRBJ2-3; possible D gene TRBD2, 5 bases. The CDR3 is 14 amino acids. CDR1 is MNHEY and CDR2 is SMNVEV in the germline V gene (reference sequence). The V and J ends lost 4 bases and 4 bases respectively, with 12 bases between them. The CDR3 nucleotides read TGTGCCAGCAGTTCAAGCGGCCCAGCAGATACGCAGTATTTT. Protein: CASSSSGPADTQYF.

A word on this clone: This may come from a read error, since a much larger clone is one base off. CDR3 amino acids: CASNLTHSNQPQHF. CDR3 coding DNA: TGTGCCAGCAACTTGACACATAGCAATCAGCCCCAGCATTTT. The chain combines TRBV27 with TRBJ1-5; D is uncertain. This CDR3 is 14 amino acids long. CDR1 is MNHEY and CDR2 is SMNVEV in the germline V gene (reference sequence). V was cut by 7 bases and J by 0 bases, with 10 bases left in between.

The chain joins TRBV12-5 to TRBJ2-1, with 10 bases lining up with TRBD1. The CDR3 spans 16 residues. Germline V gives CDR1 LGHNT, CDR2 FRNRAP. V lost 6 bases, J lost 4 bases, and 9 bases stayed unmatched. CDR3 amino acids: CASGPTGTGAYNEQFF. CDR3 nucleotide sequence: TGTGCTAGTGGCCCGACCGGGACAGGGGCTTACAATGAGCAGTTCTTC.

The genes are TRBV27 and TRBJ2-7, with 7 bases identical to TRBD1. V dropped 5 bases and J dropped 3; count of bases not matched to a gene: 7. The CDR3 spans 14 residues. Germline V gene data show CDR1 as MNHEY and CDR2 as SMNVEV (reference sequence). The CDR3 loop reads CASSPRDRIYEQYF. The CDR3 DNA reads as TGTGCCAGCAGTCCCCGGGACAGAATCTACGAGCAGTACTTC.

The rearrangement uses TRBV7-2 and TRBJ2-7, with D unresolved. The V gene lost 5 bases and the J gene lost 2 bases, with 10 bases spanning the gap. The CDR3 totals 13 residues. Per germline, CDR1 SGHTA and CDR2 FQGNSA. CDR3 bases: TGTGCCAGCAGCCGGAGCGCGCCCTACGAGCAGTACTTC. Translation gives CASSRSAPYEQYF.

The V and J genes are TRBV11-2 and TRBJ2-3, with TRBD2 matching over 9 bases. The V gene's germline CDR1 is SGHAT and CDR2 FQNNGV. Germline trimming cut 6 bases from V and 6 bases from J; bases unmatched to any gene: 13. The CDR3 is 16 amino acids. The CDR3 protein is CASSSTGTSIPDTQYF. The CDR3 bases are TGTGCCAGCAGTTCCACCGGGACTAGCATTCCGGATACGCAGTATTTT.

The gene calls are TRBV19 and TRBJ2-4; 14 bases are a match to TRBD2. The CDR3 length is 18 residues. V shed 4 bases, J shed 0 bases, and the junction held 5 bases outside the gene matches. Germline CDR1 reads LNHDA; CDR2 reads SQIVND (reference sequence). The CDR3 DNA sequence: TGTGCCAGTAGTACCCAGACTAGCGGGAGGGTAGCCAAAAACATTCAGTACTTC. Protein sequence: CASSTQTSGRVAKNIQYF.